This T cell receptor (beta chain) stems from a study of sequential checkpoint blockade in melanoma. This CDR3 is 14 amino acids long. Germline V gene lookup returns CDR1 LNHNV and CDR2 YYDKDF (reference sequence). Trimming took off 5 bases at V and 3 bases at J, with 13 bases between the two ends. The treatment denotes: randomized to nivolumab then ipilimumab (arm A) or the reverse (arm B). Data came from immunoSEQ multiplex PCR; TCRdb stores just in-frame clones and leaves some out. Altogether about 18,000 clones are present, 45% to 65% being singletons, with the ten largest covering approximately 18%. There are a few counts of this clone.

This chain uses TRBV15 with TRBJ1-1; maybe TRBD1 (5 bases). This specimen was CD8+ T cells sorted from blood (inferred from file names), taken from a patient given nivolumab and ipilimumab in sequence. The sequence was obtained from a human donor with melanoma. The CDR3 nucleotides are TGTGCCACCAGCGAGCCCGGGGGAGACACTGAAGCTTTCTTT. Its translation is CATSEPGGDTEAFF.